This is a list of T cell receptor beta chains from one sample in a study of T-cell memory formation after mild COVID-19. TCRdb analysed the 5' RACE reads with MiXCR anew, one entry per CDR3 protein. In the table there are 150,000 to 200,000 distinct CDR3 sequences, about 9.9% of which are singletons. The sample comprised PBMCs or a T cell subset sorted from them (not recorded which). The source is a man in his late teens or twenties who had mild COVID-19 (a few samples of this study predate the infection). Cell type and time point are not known. Each CDR3 is given with its conserved first and last residue. A clone size is listed for some rows: how often the clone was seen (once, few, many), or a class if it is expanded.

clone_size j_call v_call cdr3_aa
few TRBJ2-5 TRBV4-1 CASSQGPDRGLMETQYF
. TRBJ2-2 TRBV20-1 CSARPTGPGELFF
few TRBJ1-5 TRBV6-4 CASSREGNQPQHF
. TRBJ1-5 TRBV4-1 CASSQEGGYSNQPQHF
few TRBJ1-5 TRBV20-1 CSALKGGNQPQHF
few TRBJ2-1 TRBV5-1 CASSPGLSSYNEQFF
few TRBJ2-1 TRBV7-9 CASSLIGGATNEQFF
few TRBJ1-1 TRBV4-3 CASSQRGSWPSEAFF
many TRBJ1-5 TRBV12-3/TRBV12-4 CASRDQGGNQPQHF
few TRBJ2-3 TRBV19 CASTNGQGTDTQYF
few TRBJ2-1 TRBV4-3 CASSRGRGHEQFF